These T cell receptor beta chains were read from a single sample in a study of T-cell reconstitution after alpha-beta-depleted transplantation in children. TCRdb used MiXCR to reprocess the PCR reads, holding one entry per CDR3 protein. The sample carries about 97,000 distinct CDR3 sequences, approximately 8% recorded once. The material was PBMCs, obtained before TCRalphabeta/CD19-depleted stem cell transplant. Every receptor here comes from a boy younger than 10 with acute lymphoblastic leukemia, due to receive a stem cell transplant. The CDR3 runs from the conserved cysteine through the conserved F or W. Fields, in order: CDR3 length, D gene, J gene, clone size, V gene, CDR3 protein, CDR3 DNA. A D gene is named only where the DNA matches it firmly. Clone size is stated in some rows and not others, as once, few, many or a class when expanded.

CDR3 length: 12
D gene: NA
J gene: TRBJ1-5
clone size: many
V gene: TRBV18
CDR3 protein: CASSPENQPQHF
CDR3 DNA: TGTGCCAGCTCACCAGAAAACCAGCCCCAGCATTTT

CDR3 length: 15
D gene: NA
J gene: TRBJ1-3
clone size: many
V gene: TRBV28
CDR3 protein: CASRNSGNSGNTIYF
CDR3 DNA: TGTGCCAGCAGGAACTCAGGGAACTCTGGAAACACCATATATTTT

CDR3 length: 13
D gene: TRBD2
J gene: TRBJ2-3
clone size: many
V gene: TRBV24-1
CDR3 protein: CATSDAGGDTQYF
CDR3 DNA: TGTGCCACCAGTGATGCCGGGGGGGATACGCAGTATTTT

CDR3 length: 15
D gene: TRBD1
J gene: TRBJ1-1
clone size: many
V gene: TRBV29-1
CDR3 protein: CSGGGQGLMNTEAFF
CDR3 DNA: TGCAGCGGGGGGGGACAGGGACTCATGAACACTGAAGCTTTCTTT

CDR3 length: 15
D gene: NA
J gene: TRBJ2-7
clone size: few
V gene: TRBV5-6
CDR3 protein: CASTPYGARTYEQYF
CDR3 DNA: TGTGCCAGCACCCCGTACGGGGCGAGGACCTACGAGCAGTACTTC

CDR3 length: 14
D gene: NA
J gene: TRBJ2-7
clone size: many
V gene: TRBV7-2
CDR3 protein: CASSRWGTTYEQYF
CDR3 DNA: TGTGCCAGCAGCCGATGGGGCACTACCTACGAGCAGTACTTC

CDR3 length: 16
D gene: TRBD2
J gene: TRBJ2-7
clone size: many
V gene: TRBV4-2
CDR3 protein: CASSQDVAGESYEQYF
CDR3 DNA: TGTGCCAGCAGCCAAGACGTAGCGGGGGAATCCTACGAGCAGTACTTC

CDR3 length: 15
D gene: NA
J gene: TRBJ1-5
clone size: NA
V gene: TRBV20-1
CDR3 protein: CSARDGRGINQPQHF
CDR3 DNA: TGCAGTGCTAGAGACGGACGAGGGATTAATCAGCCCCAGCATTTT

CDR3 length: 16
D gene: TRBD2
J gene: TRBJ2-1
clone size: NA
V gene: TRBV7-2
CDR3 protein: CASSILGAGGYNEQFF
CDR3 DNA: TGTGCCAGCAGCATCTTGGGCGCGGGGGGGTACAATGAGCAGTTCTTC

CDR3 length: 14
D gene: NA
J gene: TRBJ1-1
clone size: NA
V gene: TRBV6-2/TRBV6-3
CDR3 protein: CASSYWGRDTEAFF
CDR3 DNA: TGTGCCAGCAGTTACTGGGGAAGGGACACTGAAGCTTTCTTT

CDR3 length: 17
D gene: NA
J gene: TRBJ1-4
clone size: many
V gene: TRBV18
CDR3 protein: CASSPLTRIEANEKLFF
CDR3 DNA: TGTGCCAGCTCACCCTTGACCCGAATAGAGGCTAATGAAAAACTGTTTTTT

CDR3 length: 17
D gene: NA
J gene: TRBJ1-4
clone size: few
V gene: TRBV20-1
CDR3 protein: CSAEPDGYFATNEKLFF
CDR3 DNA: TGCAGTGCTGAACCGGACGGATATTTTGCAACTAATGAAAAACTGTTTTTT

CDR3 length: 15
D gene: NA
J gene: TRBJ2-7
clone size: few
V gene: TRBV5-1
CDR3 protein: CASSWWGGQSIEQYF
CDR3 DNA: TGCGCCAGCAGCTGGTGGGGGGGCCAGTCAATCGAGCAGTACTTC

CDR3 length: 13
D gene: NA
J gene: TRBJ1-2
clone size: NA
V gene: TRBV11-1
CDR3 protein: CATPSTAPYGYTF
CDR3 DNA: TGTGCCACCCCCTCGACTGCCCCCTATGGCTACACCTTC

CDR3 length: 13
D gene: NA
J gene: TRBJ1-2
clone size: many
V gene: TRBV7-9
CDR3 protein: CASSLDLIGGYTF
CDR3 DNA: TGTGCCAGCAGCTTAGACTTAATAGGAGGCTACACCTTC

CDR3 length: 14
D gene: NA
J gene: TRBJ1-2
clone size: few
V gene: TRBV7-9
CDR3 protein: CASSLERRTYGYTF
CDR3 DNA: TGTGCCAGCAGCTTAGAGCGGCGGACCTATGGCTACACCTTC

CDR3 length: 13
D gene: TRBD1
J gene: TRBJ2-7
clone size: many
V gene: TRBV7-2
CDR3 protein: CASSLWDSYEQYF
CDR3 DNA: TGTGCCAGCAGCTTATGGGACAGCTACGAGCAGTACTTC

CDR3 length: 15
D gene: TRBD2
J gene: TRBJ2-5
clone size: many
V gene: TRBV5-1
CDR3 protein: CASSFSGGQKETQYF
CDR3 DNA: TGCGCCAGCAGCTTCAGCGGGGGGCAAAAAGAGACCCAGTACTTC

CDR3 length: 18
D gene: NA
J gene: TRBJ1-5
clone size: few
V gene: TRBV6-5
CDR3 protein: CASSYPRAEGPYNQPQHF
CDR3 DNA: TGTGCCAGCAGTTACCCGCGGGCCGAAGGCCCATACAATCAGCCCCAGCATTTT

CDR3 length: 15
D gene: NA
J gene: TRBJ2-4
clone size: NA
V gene: TRBV3-1
CDR3 protein: CASSQDTVAKNIQYF
CDR3 DNA: TGTGCCAGCAGCCAAGATACGGTCGCCAAAAACATTCAGTACTTC

CDR3 length: 18
D gene: TRBD2
J gene: TRBJ2-3
clone size: few
V gene: TRBV5-4
CDR3 protein: CASSLEGLAGGSTDTQYF
CDR3 DNA: TGTGCCAGCAGCTTGGAGGGACTAGCGGGGGGGAGCACAGATACGCAGTATTTT

CDR3 length: 17
D gene: TRBD2
J gene: TRBJ2-7
clone size: many
V gene: TRBV7-2
CDR3 protein: CASSLGLAGGRTYEQYF
CDR3 DNA: TGTGCCAGCAGCTTGGGACTAGCGGGGGGGAGAACCTACGAGCAGTACTTC

CDR3 length: 16
D gene: TRBD2
J gene: TRBJ2-3
clone size: many
V gene: TRBV20-1
CDR3 protein: CSAALPSPGGLDTQYF
CDR3 DNA: TGCAGTGCTGCCCTCCCGTCACCGGGGGGGTTAGATACGCAGTATTTT

CDR3 length: 14
D gene: NA
J gene: TRBJ1-2
clone size: few
V gene: TRBV6-5
CDR3 protein: CASSYSRTTYGYTF
CDR3 DNA: TGTGCCAGCAGTTACTCCCGGACAACCTATGGCTACACCTTC

CDR3 length: 14
D gene: NA
J gene: TRBJ2-3
clone size: few
V gene: TRBV29-1
CDR3 protein: CSVVNAPGTDTQYF
CDR3 DNA: TGCAGCGTTGTAAACGCCCCGGGCACAGATACGCAGTATTTT

CDR3 length: 15
D gene: TRBD1
J gene: TRBJ2-1
clone size: many
V gene: TRBV11-2
CDR3 protein: CASSPTPGQGHEQFF
CDR3 DNA: TGTGCCAGCAGCCCAACACCGGGACAGGGGCATGAGCAGTTCTTC

CDR3 length: 18
D gene: TRBD1
J gene: TRBJ2-3
clone size: NA
V gene: TRBV11-2
CDR3 protein: CASSPRQGGLGLRDTQYF
CDR3 DNA: TGTGCCAGCAGCCCCAGACAGGGGGGGCTTGGTTTGAGAGATACGCAGTATTTT

CDR3 length: 14
D gene: NA
J gene: TRBJ2-3
clone size: many
V gene: TRBV14
CDR3 protein: CASSPRRVADTQYF
CDR3 DNA: TGTGCCAGCAGCCCACGGAGGGTGGCAGATACGCAGTATTTT

CDR3 length: 15
D gene: NA
J gene: TRBJ1-3
clone size: many
V gene: TRBV7-2
CDR3 protein: CASSSQGRAGNTIYF
CDR3 DNA: TGTGCCAGCAGCTCACAGGGAAGGGCTGGAAACACCATATATTTT